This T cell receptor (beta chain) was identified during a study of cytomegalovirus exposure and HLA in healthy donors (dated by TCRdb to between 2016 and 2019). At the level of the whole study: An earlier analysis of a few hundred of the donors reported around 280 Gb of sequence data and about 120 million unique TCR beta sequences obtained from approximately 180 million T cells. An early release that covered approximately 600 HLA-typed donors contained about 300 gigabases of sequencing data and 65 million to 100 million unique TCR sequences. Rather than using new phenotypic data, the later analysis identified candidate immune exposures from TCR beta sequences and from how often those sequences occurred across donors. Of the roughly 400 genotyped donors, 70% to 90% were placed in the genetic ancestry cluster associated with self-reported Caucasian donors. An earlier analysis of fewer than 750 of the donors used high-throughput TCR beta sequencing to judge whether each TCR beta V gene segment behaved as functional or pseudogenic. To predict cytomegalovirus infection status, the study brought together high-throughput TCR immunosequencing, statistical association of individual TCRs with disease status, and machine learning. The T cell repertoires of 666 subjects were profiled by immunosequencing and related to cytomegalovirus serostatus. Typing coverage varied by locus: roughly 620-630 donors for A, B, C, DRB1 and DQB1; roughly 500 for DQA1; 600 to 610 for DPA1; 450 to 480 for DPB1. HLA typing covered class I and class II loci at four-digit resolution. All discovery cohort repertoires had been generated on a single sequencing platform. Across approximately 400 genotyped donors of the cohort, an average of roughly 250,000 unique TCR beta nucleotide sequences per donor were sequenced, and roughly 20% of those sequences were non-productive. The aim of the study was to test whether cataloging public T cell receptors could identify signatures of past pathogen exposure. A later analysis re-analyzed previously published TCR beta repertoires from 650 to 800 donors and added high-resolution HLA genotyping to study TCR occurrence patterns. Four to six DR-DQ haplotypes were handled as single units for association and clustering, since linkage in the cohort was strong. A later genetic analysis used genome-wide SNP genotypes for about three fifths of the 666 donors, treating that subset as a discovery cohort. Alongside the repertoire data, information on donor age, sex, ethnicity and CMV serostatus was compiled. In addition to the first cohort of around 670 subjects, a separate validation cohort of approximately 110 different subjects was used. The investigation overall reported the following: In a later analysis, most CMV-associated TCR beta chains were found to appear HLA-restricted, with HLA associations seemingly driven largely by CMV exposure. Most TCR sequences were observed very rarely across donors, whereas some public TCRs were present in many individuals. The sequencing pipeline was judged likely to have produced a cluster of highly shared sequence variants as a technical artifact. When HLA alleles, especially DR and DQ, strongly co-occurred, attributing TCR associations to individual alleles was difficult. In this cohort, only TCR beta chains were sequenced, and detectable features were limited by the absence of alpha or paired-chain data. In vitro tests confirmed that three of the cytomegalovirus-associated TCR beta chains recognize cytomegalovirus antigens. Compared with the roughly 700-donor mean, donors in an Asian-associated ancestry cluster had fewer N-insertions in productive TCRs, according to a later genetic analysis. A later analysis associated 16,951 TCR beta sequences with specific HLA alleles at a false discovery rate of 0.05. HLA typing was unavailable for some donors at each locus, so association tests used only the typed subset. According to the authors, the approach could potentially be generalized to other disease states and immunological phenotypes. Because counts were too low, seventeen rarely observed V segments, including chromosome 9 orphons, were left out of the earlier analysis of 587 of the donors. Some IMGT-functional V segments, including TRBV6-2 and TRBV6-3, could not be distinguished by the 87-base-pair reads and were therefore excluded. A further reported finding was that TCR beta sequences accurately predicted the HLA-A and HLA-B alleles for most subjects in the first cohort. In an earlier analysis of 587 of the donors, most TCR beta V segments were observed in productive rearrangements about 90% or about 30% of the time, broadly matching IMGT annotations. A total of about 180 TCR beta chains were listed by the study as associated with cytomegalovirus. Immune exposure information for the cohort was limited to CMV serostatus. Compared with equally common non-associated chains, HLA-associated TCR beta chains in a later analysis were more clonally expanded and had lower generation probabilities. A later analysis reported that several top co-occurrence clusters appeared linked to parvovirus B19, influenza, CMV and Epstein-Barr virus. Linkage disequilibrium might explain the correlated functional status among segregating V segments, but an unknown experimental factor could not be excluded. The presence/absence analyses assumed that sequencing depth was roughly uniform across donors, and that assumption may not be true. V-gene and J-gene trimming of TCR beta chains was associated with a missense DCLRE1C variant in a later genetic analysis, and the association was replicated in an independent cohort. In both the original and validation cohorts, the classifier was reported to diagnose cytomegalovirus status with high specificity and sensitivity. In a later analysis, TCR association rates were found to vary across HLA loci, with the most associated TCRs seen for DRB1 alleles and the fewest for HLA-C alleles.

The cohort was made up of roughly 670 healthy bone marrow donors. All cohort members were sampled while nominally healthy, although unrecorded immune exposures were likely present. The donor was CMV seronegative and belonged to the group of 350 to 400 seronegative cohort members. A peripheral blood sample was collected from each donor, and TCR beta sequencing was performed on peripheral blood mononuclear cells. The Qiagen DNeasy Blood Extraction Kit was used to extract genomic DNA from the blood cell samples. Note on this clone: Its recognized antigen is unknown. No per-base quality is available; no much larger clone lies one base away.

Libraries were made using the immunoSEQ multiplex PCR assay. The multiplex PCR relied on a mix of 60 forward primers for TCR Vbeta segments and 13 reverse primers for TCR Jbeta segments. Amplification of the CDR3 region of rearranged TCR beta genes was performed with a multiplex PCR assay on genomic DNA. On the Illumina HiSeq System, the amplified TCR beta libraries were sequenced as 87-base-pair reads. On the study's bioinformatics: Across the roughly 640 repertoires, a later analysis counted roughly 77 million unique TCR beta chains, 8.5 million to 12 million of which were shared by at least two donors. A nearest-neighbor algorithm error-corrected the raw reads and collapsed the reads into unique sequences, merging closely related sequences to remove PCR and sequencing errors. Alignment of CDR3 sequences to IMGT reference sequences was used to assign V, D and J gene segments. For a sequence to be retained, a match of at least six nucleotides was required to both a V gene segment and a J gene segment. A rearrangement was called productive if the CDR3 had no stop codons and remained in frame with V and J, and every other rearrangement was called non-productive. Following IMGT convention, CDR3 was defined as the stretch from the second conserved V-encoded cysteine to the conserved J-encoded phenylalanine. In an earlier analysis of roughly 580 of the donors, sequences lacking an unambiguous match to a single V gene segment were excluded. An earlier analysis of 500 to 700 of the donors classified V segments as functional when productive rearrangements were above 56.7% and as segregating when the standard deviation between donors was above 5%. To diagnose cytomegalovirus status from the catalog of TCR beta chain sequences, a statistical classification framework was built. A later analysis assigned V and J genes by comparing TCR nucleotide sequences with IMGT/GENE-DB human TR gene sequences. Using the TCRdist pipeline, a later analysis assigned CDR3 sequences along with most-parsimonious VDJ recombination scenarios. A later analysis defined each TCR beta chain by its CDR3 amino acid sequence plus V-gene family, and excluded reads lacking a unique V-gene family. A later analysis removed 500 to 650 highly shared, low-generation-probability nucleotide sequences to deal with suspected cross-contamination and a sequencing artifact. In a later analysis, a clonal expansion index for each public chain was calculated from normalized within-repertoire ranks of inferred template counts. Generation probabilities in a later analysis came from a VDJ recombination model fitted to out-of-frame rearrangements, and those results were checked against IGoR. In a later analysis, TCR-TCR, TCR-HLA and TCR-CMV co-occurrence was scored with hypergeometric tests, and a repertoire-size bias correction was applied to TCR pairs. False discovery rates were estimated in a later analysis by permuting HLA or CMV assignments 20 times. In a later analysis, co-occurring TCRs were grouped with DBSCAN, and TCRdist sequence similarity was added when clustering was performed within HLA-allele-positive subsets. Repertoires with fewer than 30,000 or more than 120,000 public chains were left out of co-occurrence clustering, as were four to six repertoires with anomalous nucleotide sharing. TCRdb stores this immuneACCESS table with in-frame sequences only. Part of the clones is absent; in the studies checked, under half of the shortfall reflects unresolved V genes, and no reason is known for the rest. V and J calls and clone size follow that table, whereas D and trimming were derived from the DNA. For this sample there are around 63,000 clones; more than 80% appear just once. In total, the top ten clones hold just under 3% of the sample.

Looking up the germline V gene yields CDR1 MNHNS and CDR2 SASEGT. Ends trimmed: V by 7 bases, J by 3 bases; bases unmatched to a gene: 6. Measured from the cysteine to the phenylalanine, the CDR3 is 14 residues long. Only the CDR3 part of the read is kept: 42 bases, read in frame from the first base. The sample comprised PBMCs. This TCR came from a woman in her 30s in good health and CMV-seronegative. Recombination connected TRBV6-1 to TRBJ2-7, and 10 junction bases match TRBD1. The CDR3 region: CASTPGTGVYEQYF. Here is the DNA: TGTGCCAGCACCCCCGGGACAGGGGTCTACGAGCAGTACTTC.